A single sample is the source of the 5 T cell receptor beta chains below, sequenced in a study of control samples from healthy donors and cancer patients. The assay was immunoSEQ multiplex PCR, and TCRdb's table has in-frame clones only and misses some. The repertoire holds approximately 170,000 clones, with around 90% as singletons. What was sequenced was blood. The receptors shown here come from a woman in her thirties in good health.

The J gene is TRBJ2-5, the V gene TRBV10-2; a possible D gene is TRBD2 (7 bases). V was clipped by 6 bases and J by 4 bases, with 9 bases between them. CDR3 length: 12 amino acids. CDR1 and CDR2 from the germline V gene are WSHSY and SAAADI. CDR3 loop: CASRGGPETQYF. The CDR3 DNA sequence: TGCGCCAGCAGGGGGGGGCCAGAGACCCAGTACTTC.

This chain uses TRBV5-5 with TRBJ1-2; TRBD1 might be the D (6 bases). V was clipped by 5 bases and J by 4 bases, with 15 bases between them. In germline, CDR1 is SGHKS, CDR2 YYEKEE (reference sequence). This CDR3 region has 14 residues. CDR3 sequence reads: CASRPTGMSYGYTF. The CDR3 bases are TGTGCCAGCAGGCCTACAGGGATGAGCTATGGCTACACCTTC.

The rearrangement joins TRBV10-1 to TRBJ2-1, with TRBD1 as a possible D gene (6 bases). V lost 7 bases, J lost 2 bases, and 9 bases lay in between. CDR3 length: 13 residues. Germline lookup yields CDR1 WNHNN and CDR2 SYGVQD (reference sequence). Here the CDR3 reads CASMGDTYNEQFF. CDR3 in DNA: TGCGCCAGCATGGGGGACACCTACAATGAGCAGTTCTTC.

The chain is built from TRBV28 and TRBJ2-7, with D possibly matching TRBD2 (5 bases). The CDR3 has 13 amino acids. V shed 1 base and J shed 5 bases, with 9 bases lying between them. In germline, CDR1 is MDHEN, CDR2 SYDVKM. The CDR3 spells CASSLSGSHEQYF. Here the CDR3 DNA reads TGTGCCAGCAGTTTATCGGGATCCCACGAGCAGTACTTC.

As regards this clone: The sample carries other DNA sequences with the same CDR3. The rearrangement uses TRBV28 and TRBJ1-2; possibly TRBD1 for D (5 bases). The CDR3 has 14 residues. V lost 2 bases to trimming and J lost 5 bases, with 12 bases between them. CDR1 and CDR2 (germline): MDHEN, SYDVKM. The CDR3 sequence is CASSLGAGGYGYTF. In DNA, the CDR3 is TGTGCCAGCAGTTTAGGTGCGGGGGGGTATGGCTACACCTTC.